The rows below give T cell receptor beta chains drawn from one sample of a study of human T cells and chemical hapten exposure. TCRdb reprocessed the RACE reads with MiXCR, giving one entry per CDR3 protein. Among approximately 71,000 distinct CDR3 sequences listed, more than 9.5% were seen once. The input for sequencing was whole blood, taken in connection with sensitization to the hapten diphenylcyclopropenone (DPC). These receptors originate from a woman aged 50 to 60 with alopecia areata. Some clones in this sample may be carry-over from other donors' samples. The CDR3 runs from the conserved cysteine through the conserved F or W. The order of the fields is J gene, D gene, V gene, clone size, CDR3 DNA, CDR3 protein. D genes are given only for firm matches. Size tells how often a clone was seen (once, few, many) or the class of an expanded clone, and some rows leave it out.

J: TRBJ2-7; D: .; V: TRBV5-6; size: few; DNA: TGTGCCAGCAGCCAGGGGAGCCTATCCTACGAGCAGTACTTC; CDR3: CASSQGSLSYEQYF
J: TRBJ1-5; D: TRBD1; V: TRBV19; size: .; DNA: TGTGCCAGTAGTGTGGACAGGGGCGGCAATCAGCCCCAGCATTTT; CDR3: CASSVDRGGNQPQHF
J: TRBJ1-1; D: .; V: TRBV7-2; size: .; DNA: TGTGCCAGCAGCTTATTTGCTGGGGATGAAGCTTTCTTT; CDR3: CASSLFAGDEAFF
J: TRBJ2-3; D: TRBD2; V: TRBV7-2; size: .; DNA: TGTGCCAGCAGCTCAACTAGCGGTGGATTCACAGATACGCAGTATTTT; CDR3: CASSSTSGGFTDTQYF
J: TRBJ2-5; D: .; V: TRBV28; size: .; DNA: TGTGCCAGCAGTTTATATGGAGAGACCCAGTACTTC; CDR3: CASSLYGETQYF
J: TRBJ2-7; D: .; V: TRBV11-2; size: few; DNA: TGTGCCAGCAGCCACACAGGAACCTACGAGCAGTACTTC; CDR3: CASSHTGTYEQYF
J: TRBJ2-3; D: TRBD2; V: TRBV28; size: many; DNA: TGTGCCAGCAGTTTGTCCGCGGGGGGGAAAGATACGCAGTATTTT; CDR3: CASSLSAGGKDTQYF
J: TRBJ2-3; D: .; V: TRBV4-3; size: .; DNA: TGCGCCAGGGATCGGCTAGGGAGCACAGATACGCAGTATTTT; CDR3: CARDRLGSTDTQYF
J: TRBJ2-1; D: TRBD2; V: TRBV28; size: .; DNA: TGTGCCAGCAGTCCGACGAGGCTAGCGGCCAACAATGAGCAGTTCTTC; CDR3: CASSPTRLAANNEQFF
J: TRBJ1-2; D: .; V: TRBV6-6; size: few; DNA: TGTGCCAGCGAGCCTCAGGACTTCTATGGCTACACCTTC; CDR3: CASEPQDFYGYTF
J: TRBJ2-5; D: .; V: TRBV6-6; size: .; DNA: TGTGCCAGCAGTTACTGGGGACAAGAGACCCAGTACTTC; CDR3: CASSYWGQETQYF
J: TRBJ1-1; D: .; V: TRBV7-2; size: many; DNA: TGTGCCAGCACCGCCTTTACTGAAGCTTTCTTT; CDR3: CASTAFTEAFF
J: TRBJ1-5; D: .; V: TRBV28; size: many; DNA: TGTGCCAGCAGTTTAGGCCCTCGGTCCCAGCATTTT; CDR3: CASSLGPRSQHF
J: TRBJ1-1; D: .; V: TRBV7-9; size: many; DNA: TGTGCCAGCACCGCCGGCACTGAAGCTTTCTTT; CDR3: CASTAGTEAFF
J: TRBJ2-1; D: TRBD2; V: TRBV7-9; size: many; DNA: TGTGCCAGCAGCCCTATTACGGGGGGGCCATTTAATGAGCAGTTCTTC; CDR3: CASSPITGGPFNEQFF
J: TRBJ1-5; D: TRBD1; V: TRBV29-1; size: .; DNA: TGCAGCGCACTGACAGGGAACAATCAGCCCCAGCATTTT; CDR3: CSALTGNNQPQHF
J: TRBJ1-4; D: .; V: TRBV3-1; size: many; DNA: TGTGCCAGCAGCCAAGGGAACAGGCCCAGGGGTGACCTGTTTTTT; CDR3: CASSQGNRPRGDLFF
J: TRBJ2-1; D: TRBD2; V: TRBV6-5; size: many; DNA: TGTGCCAGCAGTTACTCGATTGCAGCGGGGGTAGGGGCCAATGAGCAGTTCTTC; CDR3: CASSYSIAAGVGANEQFF
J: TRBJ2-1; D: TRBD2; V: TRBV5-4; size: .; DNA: TGTGCCAGCAGCTTGGCGGCAGGGGGGTTAGGGCTAGCGGGAGGCCGCTCCTACAATGAGCAGTTCTTC; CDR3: CASSLAAGGLGLAGGRSYNEQFF
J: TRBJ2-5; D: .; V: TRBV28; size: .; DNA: TGTGCCAGCAGGGTCCGTCAAGAGACCCAGTACTTC; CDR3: CASRVRQETQYF
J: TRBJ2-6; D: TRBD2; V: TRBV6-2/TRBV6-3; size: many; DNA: TGTGCCAGCAGTTTCCCGACTAGCGGGGTTTCTACCGGGGCCAACGTCCTGACTTTC; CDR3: CASSFPTSGVSTGANVLTF
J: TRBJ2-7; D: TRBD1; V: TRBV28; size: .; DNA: TGTGCCAGCAGTGCTGCGGGACAGGGAATTTACGAGCAGTACTTC; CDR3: CASSAAGQGIYEQYF
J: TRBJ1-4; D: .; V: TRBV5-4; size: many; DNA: TGTGCCAGCAGCTCCTCGACGGAGCCCTATGAAAAACTGTTTTTT; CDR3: CASSSSTEPYEKLFF
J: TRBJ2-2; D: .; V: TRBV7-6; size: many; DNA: TGTGCCAGCAGCTTACCACCGAACAGGAACACCGGGGAGCTGTTTTTT; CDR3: CASSLPPNRNTGELFF
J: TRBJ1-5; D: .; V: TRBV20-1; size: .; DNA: TGCAGTGCTACAGACACCAGCAAACAGCCCCAGCATTTT; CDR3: CSATDTSKQPQHF
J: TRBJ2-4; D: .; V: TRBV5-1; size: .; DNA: TGCGCCAGCAGCTTGGATGTCACAGCCAAAAACATTCAGTACTTC; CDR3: CASSLDVTAKNIQYF
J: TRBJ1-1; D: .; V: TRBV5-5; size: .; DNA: TGTGCCAGCAGCTTTCTCACCGGCTTTGAAGCTTTCTTT; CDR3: CASSFLTGFEAFF
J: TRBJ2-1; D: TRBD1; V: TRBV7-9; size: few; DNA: TGTGCCAGCGGCCGGGACAGGTCCTACAATGAGCAGTTCTTC; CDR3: CASGRDRSYNEQFF
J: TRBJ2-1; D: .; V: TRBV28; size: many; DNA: TGTGCCAGCAGTTTTTCATCTTCCTACAATGAGCAGTTCTTC; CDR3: CASSFSSSYNEQFF
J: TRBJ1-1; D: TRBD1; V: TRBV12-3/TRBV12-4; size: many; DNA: TGTGCCAGCACTAAACAGGGGGGGAACACTGAAGCTTTCTTT; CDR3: CASTKQGGNTEAFF
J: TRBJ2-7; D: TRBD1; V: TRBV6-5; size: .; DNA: TGTGCCAGCAGTTACCGGGACAGGTCCTACGAGCAGTACTTC; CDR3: CASSYRDRSYEQYF
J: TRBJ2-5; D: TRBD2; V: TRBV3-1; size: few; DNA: TGTGCCAGCAGCCGCGGGGGGACTGGCGGGGAGACCCAGTACTTC; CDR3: CASSRGGTGGETQYF
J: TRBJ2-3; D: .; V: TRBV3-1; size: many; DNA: TGTGCCAGCAGCCAACTATCAGGCACGCAGTATTTT; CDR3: CASSQLSGTQYF
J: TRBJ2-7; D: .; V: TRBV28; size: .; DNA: TGTGCCAGCAGTTTGGACACCAGCTCCTACGAGCAGTACTTC; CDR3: CASSLDTSSYEQYF
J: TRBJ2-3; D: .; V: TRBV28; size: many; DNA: TGTGCCAGCAAGGTAGAAGGTGGTACGCAGTATTTT; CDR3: CASKVEGGTQYF
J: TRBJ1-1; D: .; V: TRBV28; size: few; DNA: TGTGCCAGCAGTTTATTCAAGGGCAACACTGAAGCTTTCTTT; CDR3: CASSLFKGNTEAFF
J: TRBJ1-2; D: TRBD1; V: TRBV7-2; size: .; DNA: TGTGCCAGCAGCCGCGGGACAGCTCAGAACTATGGCTACACCTTC; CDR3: CASSRGTAQNYGYTF
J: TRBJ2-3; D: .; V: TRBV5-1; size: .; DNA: TGCGCCAGCAGCTTAAATTGGTCAAGGGGCGCAGATACGCAGTATTTT; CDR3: CASSLNWSRGADTQYF
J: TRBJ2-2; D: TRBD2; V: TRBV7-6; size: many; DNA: TGTGCCAGTCGTAGAGCGGGAGGTCCGGGGACCGGGGAGCTGTTTTTT; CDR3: CASRRAGGPGTGELFF
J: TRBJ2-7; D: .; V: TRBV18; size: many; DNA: TGTGCCAGCTCACCAGAGCGGCCCTCCTACGAGCAGTACTTC; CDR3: CASSPERPSYEQYF
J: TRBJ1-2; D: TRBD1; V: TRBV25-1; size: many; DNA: TGTGCCAGCAGCTCCTTCTTGACAGGGGATGGCTACACCTTC; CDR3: CASSSFLTGDGYTF
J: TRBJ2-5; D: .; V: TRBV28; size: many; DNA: TGTGCCAGCACCACTGGTCGAGAGACCCAGTACTTC; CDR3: CASTTGRETQYF
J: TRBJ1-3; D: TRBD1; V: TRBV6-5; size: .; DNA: TGTGCCAGCATCCCACCAGGGGGCTCTGGAAACACCATATATTTT; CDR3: CASIPPGGSGNTIYF
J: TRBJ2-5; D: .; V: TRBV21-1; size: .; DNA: TGTGCCAGCAGCAAATCCTGCCGGCTCAGGTACTTC; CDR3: CASSKSCRLRYF
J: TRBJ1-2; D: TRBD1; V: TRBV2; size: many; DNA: TGTGCCAGCAGAGGACAGGGAAAGGGGTATGGCTACACCTTC; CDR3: CASRGQGKGYGYTF
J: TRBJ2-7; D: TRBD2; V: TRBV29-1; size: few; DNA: TGCAGCGTGGATGGGACTAGCGGGAGGGACTACGAGCAGTACTTC; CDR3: CSVDGTSGRDYEQYF